The clone carrying this T cell receptor (beta chain) occurred a few times. As yet, its antigen is unknown. The data were obtained in a study of vaccination and CD4 T cells after COVID-19. The Oncomine TCR Beta short-read assay was applied to DNA of cultured CD4+ T cells. TCRdb independently ran MiXCR on the PCR reads; one entry per CDR3 protein. The sample shows about 9,600 distinct CDR3 sequences, approximately 25% of them seen only once. J was trimmed by 5 bases and V by 3 bases; bases with no gene match: 6. Germline V gene data show CDR1 as MDHEN and CDR2 as SYDVKM. The CDR3 loop spans 16 amino acids. The sample's treatment: roughly 10-day PBMC culture with coronavirus spike peptide pools or control peptides (ViraFEST assay).

The clonotype was recovered from a human donor who had recovered from COVID-19. The chain is built from TRBV28 and TRBJ2-3, with 12 bases aligning to TRBD2. The sample consisted of CD4+ T cells from blood, cultured in vitro, taken after SARS-CoV-2 vaccination. CDR3 sequence: CASSFRLLAGGDTQYF. As DNA, the CDR3 is TGTGCCAGCAGTTTTCGTCTACTAGCGGGAGGAGATACGCAGTATTTT. The full variable domain, with the rest looked up from reference TRBV28 and TRBJ2-3, is DVKVTQSSRYLVKRTGEKVFLECVQDMDHENMFWYRQDPGLGLRLIYFSYDVKMKEKGDIPEGYSVSREKKERFSLILESASTNQTSMYLCASSFRLLAGGDTQYFGPGTRLTVL.